This T cell receptor (beta chain) derives from a study of T cells in tuberculosis. Clones were sequenced by immunoSEQ multiplex PCR, and TCRdb holds only the in-frame ones, with some missing. The sample has tens of thousands of clones; nearly 95% are singletons. V was cut by 4 bases and J by 7 bases, with 20 bases left in between. Per the germline V gene, CDR1 is MGHDK and CDR2 is SYGVNS. This CDR3 has 16 amino acids. At study entry, adolescents had tuberculin skin tests and IGRA screening. V is TRBV25-1 and J is TRBJ2-4; TRBD2 is a possible D gene (6 bases). The TCR sequence derives from a donor aged 10-29 years with latent tuberculosis or without tuberculosis infection. The sample comprised PBMCs. This chain's CDR3 is CASSVANRGSGNIQYF. CDR3 nucleotide sequence: TGTGCCAGCAGTGTCGCTAACCGGGGGAGTGGGAACATTCAGTACTTC.